This entry is about one T cell receptor beta chain. The data belong to a study of response to subunit inactivated influenza vaccine. From germline, CDR1 is LGHNA and CDR2 YNFKEQ. This CDR3 is 15 amino acids long. The V and J ends lost 0 bases and 6 bases, in that order; junction bases with no gene match: 4. TCRdb passed the RT-PCR reads through MiXCR, listing each CDR3 protein once. The sample holds roughly 700,000 distinct CDR3 sequences, around 13% seen once. V usage is TRBV4-2 and J usage is TRBJ2-2; TRBD2 matches at 7 bases. This sequence originates from a man between 50 and 59 years old who received an inactivated influenza vaccine. The specimen comprised PBMCs from blood, sampled 14 days before vaccination. As DNA, the CDR3 is TGTGCCAGCAGCCAAGACATCCGGGGGGCCGGGGAGCTGTTTTTT. Amino acid sequence: CASSQDIRGAGELFF.